The subject of this entry is one TCR beta chain. The antigen is not known. The entry originates in a study of T cells after yellow fever vaccination. The CDR3 is 15 amino acids. Looked up from germline, CDR1 is MDHEN and CDR2 is SYDVKM. Deletions cut 6 bases from V and 2 bases from J, with 11 bases between. Study results and caveats: Though weaker, the secondary response peaked faster, on day 5 versus 15. Boosting was followed by the reappearance of most primary-vaccination clones (under 97% CD4, about 89% CD8).

Production of TCR cDNA was by 5'RACE template switching, which also added a universal primer site and UMIs. Each CDR3 protein gets one entry after TCRdb re-called the 5' RACE reads with MiXCR. The table has 300,000 or so distinct CDR3 sequences, about 6.9% seen once. The source of this sequence is a man between 18 and 35 years old who received the YFV17D yellow fever vaccine. The J gene is TRBJ2-6, the V gene TRBV28; D possibly corresponds to TRBD1 (6 bases). This material consisted of PBMCs, taken 35 to 50 days after the first yellow fever vaccination. The CDR3 nucleotides read TGTGCCAGCAGACCCGGGACAACTGGGGCCAACGTCCTGACTTTC. Translation: CASRPGTTGANVLTF.